This T cell receptor (beta chain) appears in the sequencing data of a study of OX40 agonist ivuxolimab in advanced cancers. Regarding the study in general: Ivuxolimab, which targeted the costimulatory receptor OX40 (CD134), was an agonistic, fully human IgG2 monoclonal antibody. The paper describes the monotherapy dose-escalation part (N of about 47 patients) of the phase I trial of ivuxolimab. Peripheral TCRbeta sequencing was intended to test whether TCR sequence diversity was altered and clonal T-cell expansion was caused by ivuxolimab. Patients were allowed to have had prior anti-PD-1, anti-PD-L1 or anti-CTLA-4 therapy, and around two fifths of the dose-escalation patients had been treated with checkpoint inhibitors. Partial responses were achieved by three dose-escalation patients, of whom one had hepatocellular carcinoma and two had cutaneous melanoma. Among the roughly 52 dose-escalation patients, approximately 20 had hepatocellular carcinoma, around 15 melanoma, 9 renal cell carcinoma and 9 head and neck cancer. A male proportion of nearly 85% and a mean age of 60 years, ranging from about 20 to 79, were recorded for the dose-escalation cohort. Intravenous ivuxolimab was administered to patients every 2 weeks at six dose levels: 0.01, 0.1, 0.3, 1.5, 3 and 10 mg/kg. Here is what the overall study found, with its caveats: At doses from 0.1 to 3.0 mg/kg, clonal expansion was seen in both CD4+ and CD8+ blood T cells between baseline and week 6. The antigen specificity of the clonally expanded peripheral T cells was not determined. Low levels of normalized T-cell clonal expansion were also shown by some nonresponding patients. After ivuxolimab, CD8+ T cells had more expanded clones than CD4+ T cells on average. In the 0.1-3.0 mg/kg groups, partial responders were among the patients with the lowest normalized peripheral clonal expansion, particularly in CD8+ T cells.

Points on this clone: Which antigen it targets is not known. No much larger clone exists at a distance of one base, and base qualities are not known.

Taken from the germline V gene (reference sequence), the CDR1 and CDR2 loops are SGHNT and YYREEE. CDR3 length: 15 amino acids, cysteine to phenylalanine. Solely the CDR3 DNA is kept, with 45 bases framed from the first base. The V and J ends are trimmed by 4 bases and 2 bases, leaving 15 bases between them. Patients with a history of autoimmune disease or receiving systemic immunosuppression were excluded from the trial. In every dose cohort, peripheral blood was drawn for TCR sequencing at baseline, cycle 4 day 1, and cycle 7 day 1. Samples came from an open-label, multicenter, first-in-human phase I dose-escalation trial of ivuxolimab. Adults with locally advanced or metastatic melanoma, renal cell carcinoma, hepatocellular carcinoma or head and neck squamous cell carcinoma were enrolled in the trial. CD4+ and CD8+ T cells were sorted separately from peripheral blood before TCR sequencing. To sequence the TCRbeta CDR3 region, genomic DNA was isolated from the sorted cells. The immunoSEQ Assay was used for sequencing of TCRbeta CDR3 regions. The source is immuneACCESS, and TCRdb retained only in-frame sequences with V and J called. Part of the clones is not carried over; for the studies checked, unresolved V genes explain less than half of this, and the remainder is unexplained. The sample table contains about 23,000 clones; only one count was recorded for around 79% of them. About 2% of the sample lies in the top ten.

Source: CD4+ or CD8+ T cells sorted from blood, taken in a trial of the OX40 agonist ivuxolimab. The rearranged segments are TRBV5-4 and TRBJ2-5; the D segment might be TRBD1 or TRBD2, since each matches 5 bases. The source of this sequence is an adult with an advanced solid tumor such as melanoma, head and neck, liver or kidney cancer. The sequenced DNA is TGTGCCAGCAGCGGGAACGGGGCTAATCAAGAGACCCAGTACTTC. The resulting protein is CASSGNGANQETQYF. Beyond the CDR3, the reference TRBV5-4 and TRBJ2-5 genes provide the residues; the full variable domain reads: ETGVTQSPTHLIKTRGQQVTLRCSSQSGHNTVSWYQQALGQGPQFIFQYYREEENGRGNFPPRFSGLQFPNYSSELNVNALELDDSALYLCASSGNGANQETQYFGPGTRLLVL.